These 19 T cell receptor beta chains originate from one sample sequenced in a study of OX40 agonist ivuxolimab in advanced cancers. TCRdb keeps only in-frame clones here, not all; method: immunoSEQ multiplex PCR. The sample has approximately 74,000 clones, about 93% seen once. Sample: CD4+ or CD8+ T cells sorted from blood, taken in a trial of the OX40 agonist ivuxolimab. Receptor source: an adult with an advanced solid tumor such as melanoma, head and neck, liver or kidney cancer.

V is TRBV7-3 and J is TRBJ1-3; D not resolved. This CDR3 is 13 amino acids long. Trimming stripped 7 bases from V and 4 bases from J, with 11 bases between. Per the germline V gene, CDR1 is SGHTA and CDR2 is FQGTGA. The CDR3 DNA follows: TGTGCCAGCAAACCCTCGGGGGGAAACACCATATATTTT. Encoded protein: CASKPSGGNTIYF.

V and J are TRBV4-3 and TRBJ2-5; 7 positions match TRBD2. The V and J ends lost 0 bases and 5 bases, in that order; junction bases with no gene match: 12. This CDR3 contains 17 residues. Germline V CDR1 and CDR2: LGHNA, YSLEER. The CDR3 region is CASSQDGVPGGGETQYF. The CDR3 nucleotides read TGCGCCAGCAGCCAAGATGGAGTTCCGGGAGGAGGGGAGACCCAGTACTTC.

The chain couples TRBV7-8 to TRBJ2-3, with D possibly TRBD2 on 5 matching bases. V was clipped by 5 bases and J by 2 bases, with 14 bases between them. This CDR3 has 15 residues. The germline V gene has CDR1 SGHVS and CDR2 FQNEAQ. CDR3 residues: CASSPLSGATDTQYF. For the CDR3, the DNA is TGTGCCAGCAGCCCCCTCAGCGGAGCCACAGATACGCAGTATTTT.

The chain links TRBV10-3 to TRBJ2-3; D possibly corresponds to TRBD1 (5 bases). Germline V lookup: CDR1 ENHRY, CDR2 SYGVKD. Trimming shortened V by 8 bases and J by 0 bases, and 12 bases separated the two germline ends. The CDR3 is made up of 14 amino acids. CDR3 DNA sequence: TGTGCCATCGCACCGGACATCAGCACAGATACGCAGTATTTT. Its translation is CAIAPDISTDTQYF.

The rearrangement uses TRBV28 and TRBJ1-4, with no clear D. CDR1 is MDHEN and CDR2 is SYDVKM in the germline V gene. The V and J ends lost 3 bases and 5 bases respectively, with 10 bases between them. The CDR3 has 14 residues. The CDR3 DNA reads TGTGCCAGCAGTTTGGGTGGACTGAATGAAAAACTGTTTTTT. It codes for CASSLGGLNEKLFF.

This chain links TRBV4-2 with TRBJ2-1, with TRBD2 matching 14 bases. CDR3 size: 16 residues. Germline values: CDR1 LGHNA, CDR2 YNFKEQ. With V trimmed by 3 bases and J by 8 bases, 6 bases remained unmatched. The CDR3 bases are TGTGCCAGCAGCCAGGGACTAGCGGGAGCTAAGGATGAGCAGTTCTTC. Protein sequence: CASSQGLAGAKDEQFF.

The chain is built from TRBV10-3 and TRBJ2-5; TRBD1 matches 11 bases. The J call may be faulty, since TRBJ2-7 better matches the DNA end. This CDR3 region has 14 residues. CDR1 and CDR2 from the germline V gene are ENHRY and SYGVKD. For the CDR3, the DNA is TGTGCCATCCACCCGGGACAGGGGGATTACGAGCAGTACTTC. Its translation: CAIHPGQGDYEQYF.

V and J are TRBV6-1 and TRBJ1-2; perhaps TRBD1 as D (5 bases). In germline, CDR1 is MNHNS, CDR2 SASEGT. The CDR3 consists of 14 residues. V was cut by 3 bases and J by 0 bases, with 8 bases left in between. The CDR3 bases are TGTGCCAGCAGTGATTGGGGGGCTAACTATGGCTACACCTTC. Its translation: CASSDWGANYGYTF.

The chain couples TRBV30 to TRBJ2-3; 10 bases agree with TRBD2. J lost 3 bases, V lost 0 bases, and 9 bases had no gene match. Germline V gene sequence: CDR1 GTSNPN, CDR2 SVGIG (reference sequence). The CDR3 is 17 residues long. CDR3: CAWSVRYSGRRTDTQYF. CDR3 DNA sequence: TGTGCCTGGAGTGTACGGTATAGCGGGAGGAGGACAGATACGCAGTATTTT.

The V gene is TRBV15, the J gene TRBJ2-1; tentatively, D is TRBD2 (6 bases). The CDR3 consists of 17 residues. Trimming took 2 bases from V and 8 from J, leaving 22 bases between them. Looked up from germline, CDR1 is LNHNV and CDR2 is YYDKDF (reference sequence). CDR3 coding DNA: TGTGCCACCAGCAGACTAGGGGCTAGCGCGGGCCCCGATGAGCAGTTCTTC. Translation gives CATSRLGASAGPDEQFF.

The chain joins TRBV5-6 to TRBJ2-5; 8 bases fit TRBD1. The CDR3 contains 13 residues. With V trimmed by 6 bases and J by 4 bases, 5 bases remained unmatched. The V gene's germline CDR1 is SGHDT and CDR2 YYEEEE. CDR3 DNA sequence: TGTGCCAGCACCTGGGACAGGAGAGAGACCCAGTACTTC. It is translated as CASTWDRRETQYF.

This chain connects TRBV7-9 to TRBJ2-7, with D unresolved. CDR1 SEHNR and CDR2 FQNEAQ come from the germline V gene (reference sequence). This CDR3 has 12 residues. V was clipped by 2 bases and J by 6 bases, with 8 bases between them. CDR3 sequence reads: CASSLLSGEQYF. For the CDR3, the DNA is TGTGCCAGCAGCTTACTCTCAGGCGAGCAGTACTTC.

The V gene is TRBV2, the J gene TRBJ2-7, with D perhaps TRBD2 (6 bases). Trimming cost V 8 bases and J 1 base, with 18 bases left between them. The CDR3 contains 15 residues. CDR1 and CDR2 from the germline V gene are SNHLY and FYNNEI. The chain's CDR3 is CASLFLAQFSYEQYF. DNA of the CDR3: TGTGCCAGCCTTTTTCTAGCGCAATTTTCCTACGAGCAGTACTTC.

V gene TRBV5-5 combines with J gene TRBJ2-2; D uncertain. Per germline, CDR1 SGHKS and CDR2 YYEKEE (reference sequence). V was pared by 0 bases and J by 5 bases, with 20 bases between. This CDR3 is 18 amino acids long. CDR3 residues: CASSLEASRGSRTGELFF. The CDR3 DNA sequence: TGTGCCAGCAGCTTGGAAGCGTCGCGTGGTTCCAGGACCGGGGAGCTGTTTTTT.

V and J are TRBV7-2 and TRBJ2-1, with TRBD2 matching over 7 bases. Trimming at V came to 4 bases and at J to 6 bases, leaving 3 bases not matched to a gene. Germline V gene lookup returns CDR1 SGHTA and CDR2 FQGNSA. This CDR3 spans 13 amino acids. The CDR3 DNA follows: TGTGCCAGCAGCTGGGGGGGGTCCAATGAGCAGTTCTTC. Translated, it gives CASSWGGSNEQFF.

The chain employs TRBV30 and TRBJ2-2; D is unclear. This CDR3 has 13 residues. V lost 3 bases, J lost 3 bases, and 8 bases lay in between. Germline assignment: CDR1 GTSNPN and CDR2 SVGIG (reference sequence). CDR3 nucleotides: TGTGCCTGGAGGCCGGCCTACACCGGGGAGCTGTTTTTT. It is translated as CAWRPAYTGELFF.

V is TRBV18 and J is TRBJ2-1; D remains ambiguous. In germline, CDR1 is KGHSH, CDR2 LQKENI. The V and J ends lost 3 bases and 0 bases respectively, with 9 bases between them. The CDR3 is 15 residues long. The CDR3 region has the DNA TGTGCCAGCTCACCTGAGGAAAGCTCCTACAATGAGCAGTTCTTC. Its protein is CASSPEESSYNEQFF. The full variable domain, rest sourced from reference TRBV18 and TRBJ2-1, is NAGVMQNPRHLVRRRGQEARLRCSPMKGHSHVYWYRQLPEEGLKFMVYLQKENIIDESGMPKERFSAEFPKEGPSILRIQQVVRGDSAAYFCASSPEESSYNEQFFGPGTRLTVL.

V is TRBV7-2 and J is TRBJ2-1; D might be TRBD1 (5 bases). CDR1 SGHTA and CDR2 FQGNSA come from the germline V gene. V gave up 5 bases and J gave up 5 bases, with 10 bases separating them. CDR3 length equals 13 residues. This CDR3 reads CASSPGKNNEQFF. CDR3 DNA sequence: TGTGCCAGCAGCCCAGGGAAAAACAATGAGCAGTTCTTC.

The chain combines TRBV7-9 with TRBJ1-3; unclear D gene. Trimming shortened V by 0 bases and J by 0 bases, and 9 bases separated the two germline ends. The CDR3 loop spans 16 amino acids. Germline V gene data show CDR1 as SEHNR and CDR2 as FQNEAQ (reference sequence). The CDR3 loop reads CASSLAASRSGNTIYF. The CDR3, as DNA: TGTGCCAGCAGCTTAGCGGCCAGTCGCTCTGGAAACACCATATATTTT.